This T cell receptor (beta chain) was identified in a study of CD8+ T cells in alopecia areata. Germline V gives CDR1 MNHEY, CDR2 SVGAGI. The CDR3 length is 16 residues. The junction had 5 bases not matched to a gene; V was cut back by 2 bases and J by 2 bases. This clone was detected only once. Investigators isolated RNA and reverse transcribed it into cDNA to act as the sequencing template. Here immunoSEQ multiplex PCR was the method, and the copy in TCRdb shows in-frame clones only, minus some. This sample yields about 180,000 clones, of which approximately 59% are seen a single time; around 15% belongs to the top ten.

This rearrangement joins TRBV6-5 to TRBJ2-3; the match to TRBD2 covers 9 bases. The sequence was collected from a human donor with alopecia areata. The source was CD4+ T cells sorted from blood, collected at week 0. The CDR3 loop is CASSYRGLADTDTQYF. In DNA form, the CDR3 reads TGTGCCAGCAGTTACAGGGGACTAGCCGACACAGATACGCAGTATTTT.